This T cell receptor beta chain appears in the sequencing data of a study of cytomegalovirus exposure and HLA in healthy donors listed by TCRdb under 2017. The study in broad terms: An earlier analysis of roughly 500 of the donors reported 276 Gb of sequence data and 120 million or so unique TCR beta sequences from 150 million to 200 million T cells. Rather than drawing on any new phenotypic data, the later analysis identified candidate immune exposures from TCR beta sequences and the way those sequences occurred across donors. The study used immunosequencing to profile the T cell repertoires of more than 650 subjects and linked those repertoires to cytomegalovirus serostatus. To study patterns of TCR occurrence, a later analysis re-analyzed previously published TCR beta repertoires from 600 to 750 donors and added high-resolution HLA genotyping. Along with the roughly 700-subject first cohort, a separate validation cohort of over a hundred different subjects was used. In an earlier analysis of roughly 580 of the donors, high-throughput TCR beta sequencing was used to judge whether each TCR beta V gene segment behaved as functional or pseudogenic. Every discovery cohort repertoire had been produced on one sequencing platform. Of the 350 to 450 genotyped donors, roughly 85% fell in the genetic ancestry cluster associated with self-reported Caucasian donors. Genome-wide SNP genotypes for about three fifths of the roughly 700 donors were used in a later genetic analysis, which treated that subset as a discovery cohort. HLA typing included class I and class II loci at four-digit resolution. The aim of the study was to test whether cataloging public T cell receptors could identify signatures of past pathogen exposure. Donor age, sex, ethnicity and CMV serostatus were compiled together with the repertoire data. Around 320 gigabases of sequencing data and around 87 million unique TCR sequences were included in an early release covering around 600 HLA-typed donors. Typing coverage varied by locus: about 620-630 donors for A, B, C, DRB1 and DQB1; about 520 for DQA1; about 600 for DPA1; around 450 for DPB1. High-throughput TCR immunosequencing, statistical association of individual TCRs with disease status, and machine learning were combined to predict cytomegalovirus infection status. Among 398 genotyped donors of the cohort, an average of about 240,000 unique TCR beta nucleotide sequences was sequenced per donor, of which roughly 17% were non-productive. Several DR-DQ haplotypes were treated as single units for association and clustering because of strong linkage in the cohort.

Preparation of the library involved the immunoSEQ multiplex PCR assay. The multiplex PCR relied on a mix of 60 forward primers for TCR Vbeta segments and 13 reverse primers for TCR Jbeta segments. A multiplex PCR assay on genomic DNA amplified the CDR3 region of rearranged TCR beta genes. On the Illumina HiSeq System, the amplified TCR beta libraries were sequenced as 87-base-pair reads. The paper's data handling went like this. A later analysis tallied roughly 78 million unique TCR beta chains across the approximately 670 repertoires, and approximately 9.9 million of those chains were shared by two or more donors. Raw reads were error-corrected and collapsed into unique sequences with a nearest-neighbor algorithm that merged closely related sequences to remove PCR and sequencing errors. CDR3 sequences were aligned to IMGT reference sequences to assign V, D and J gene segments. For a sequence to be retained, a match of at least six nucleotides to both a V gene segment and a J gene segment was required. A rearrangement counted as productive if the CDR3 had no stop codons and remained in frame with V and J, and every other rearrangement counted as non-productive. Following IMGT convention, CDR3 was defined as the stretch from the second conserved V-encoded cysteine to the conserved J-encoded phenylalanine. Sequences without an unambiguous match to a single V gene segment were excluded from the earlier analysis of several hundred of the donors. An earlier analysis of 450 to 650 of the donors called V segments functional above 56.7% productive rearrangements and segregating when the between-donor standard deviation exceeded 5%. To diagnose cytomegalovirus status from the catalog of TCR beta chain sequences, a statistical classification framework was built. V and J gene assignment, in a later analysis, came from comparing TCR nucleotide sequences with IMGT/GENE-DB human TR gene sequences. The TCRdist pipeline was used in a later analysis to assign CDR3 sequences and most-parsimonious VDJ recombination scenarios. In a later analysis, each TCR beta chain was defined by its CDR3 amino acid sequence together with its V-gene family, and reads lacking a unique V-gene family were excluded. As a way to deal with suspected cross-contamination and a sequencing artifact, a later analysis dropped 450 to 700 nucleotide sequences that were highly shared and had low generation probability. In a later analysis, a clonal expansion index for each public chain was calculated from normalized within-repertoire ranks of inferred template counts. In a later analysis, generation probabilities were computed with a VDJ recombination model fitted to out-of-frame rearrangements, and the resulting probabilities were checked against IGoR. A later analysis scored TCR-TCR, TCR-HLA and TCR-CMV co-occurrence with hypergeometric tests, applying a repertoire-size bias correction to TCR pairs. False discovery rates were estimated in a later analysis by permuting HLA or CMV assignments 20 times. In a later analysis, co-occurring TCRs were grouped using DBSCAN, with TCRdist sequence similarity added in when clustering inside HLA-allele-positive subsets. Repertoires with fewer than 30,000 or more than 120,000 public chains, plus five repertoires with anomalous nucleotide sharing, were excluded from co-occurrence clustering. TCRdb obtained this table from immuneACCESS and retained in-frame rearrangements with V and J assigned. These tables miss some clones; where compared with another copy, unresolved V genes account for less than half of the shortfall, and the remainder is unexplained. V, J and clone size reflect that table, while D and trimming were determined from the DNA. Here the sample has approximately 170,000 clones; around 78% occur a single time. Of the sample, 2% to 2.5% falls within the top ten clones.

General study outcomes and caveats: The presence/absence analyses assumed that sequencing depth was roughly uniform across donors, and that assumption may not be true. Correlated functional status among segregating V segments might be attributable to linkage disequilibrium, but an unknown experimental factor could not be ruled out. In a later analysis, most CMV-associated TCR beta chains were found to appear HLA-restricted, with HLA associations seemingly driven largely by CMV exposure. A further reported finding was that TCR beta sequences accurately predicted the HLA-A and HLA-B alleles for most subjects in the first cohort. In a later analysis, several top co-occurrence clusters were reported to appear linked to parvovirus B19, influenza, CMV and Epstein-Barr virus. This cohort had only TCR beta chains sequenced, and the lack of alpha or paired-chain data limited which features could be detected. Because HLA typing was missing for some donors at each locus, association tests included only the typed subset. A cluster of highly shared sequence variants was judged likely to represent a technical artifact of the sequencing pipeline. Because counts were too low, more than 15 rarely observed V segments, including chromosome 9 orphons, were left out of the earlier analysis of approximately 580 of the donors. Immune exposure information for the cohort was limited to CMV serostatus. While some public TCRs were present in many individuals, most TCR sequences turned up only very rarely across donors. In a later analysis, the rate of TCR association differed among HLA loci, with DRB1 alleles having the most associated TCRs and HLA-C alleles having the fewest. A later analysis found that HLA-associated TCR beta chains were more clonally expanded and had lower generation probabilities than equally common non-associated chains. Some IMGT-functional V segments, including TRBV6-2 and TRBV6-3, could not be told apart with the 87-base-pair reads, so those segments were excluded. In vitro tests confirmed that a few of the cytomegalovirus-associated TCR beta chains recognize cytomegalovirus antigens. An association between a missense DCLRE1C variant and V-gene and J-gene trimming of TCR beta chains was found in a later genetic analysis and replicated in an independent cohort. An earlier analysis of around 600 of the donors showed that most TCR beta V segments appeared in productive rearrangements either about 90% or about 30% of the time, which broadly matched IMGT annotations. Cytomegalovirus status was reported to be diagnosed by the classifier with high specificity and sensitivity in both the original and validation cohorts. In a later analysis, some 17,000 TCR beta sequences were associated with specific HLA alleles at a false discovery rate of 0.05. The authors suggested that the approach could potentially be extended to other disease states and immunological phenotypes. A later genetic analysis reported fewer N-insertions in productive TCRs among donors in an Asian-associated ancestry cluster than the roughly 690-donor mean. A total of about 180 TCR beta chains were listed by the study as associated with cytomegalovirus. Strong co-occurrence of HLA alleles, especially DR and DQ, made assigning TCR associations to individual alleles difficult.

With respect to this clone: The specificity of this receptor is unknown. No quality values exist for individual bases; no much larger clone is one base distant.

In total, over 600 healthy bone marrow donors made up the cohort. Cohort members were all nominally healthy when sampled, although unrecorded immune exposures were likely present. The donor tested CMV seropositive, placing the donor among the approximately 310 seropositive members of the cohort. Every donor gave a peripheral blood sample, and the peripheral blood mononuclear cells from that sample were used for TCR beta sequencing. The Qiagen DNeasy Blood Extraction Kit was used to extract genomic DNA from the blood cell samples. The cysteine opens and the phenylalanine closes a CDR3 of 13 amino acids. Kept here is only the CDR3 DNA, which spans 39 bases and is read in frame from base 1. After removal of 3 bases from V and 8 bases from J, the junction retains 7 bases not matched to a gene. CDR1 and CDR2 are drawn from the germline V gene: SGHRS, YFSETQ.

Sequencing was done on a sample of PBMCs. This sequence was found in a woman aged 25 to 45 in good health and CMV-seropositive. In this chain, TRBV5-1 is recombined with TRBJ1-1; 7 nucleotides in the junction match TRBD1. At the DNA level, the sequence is TGCGCCAGCAGCTACACCCGGACAGGAGAAGCTTTCTTT. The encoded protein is CASSYTRTGEAFF. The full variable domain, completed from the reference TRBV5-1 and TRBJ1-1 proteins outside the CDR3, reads KAGVTQTPRYLIKTRGQQVTLSCSPISGHRSVSWYQQTPGQGLQFLFEYFSETQRNKGNFPGRFSGRQFSNSRSEMNVSTLELGDSALYLCASSYTRTGEAFFGQGTRLTVV.